The clone carrying this TCR beta chain was counted a few times. Its cognate antigen is unknown. MiXCR, applied by TCRdb to the 5' RACE reads, yields one record per CDR3 protein. The sample includes 500,000 to 650,000 distinct CDR3 sequences, about a sixth of them seen just once. These data belong to a study of T cells after yellow fever vaccination. Study-level information: SMART-Seq v4 Ultra Low Input handled preparation of low-cell-number fractions.

The CDR3 has 15 amino acids. CDR1 is SGHKS, CDR2 YYEKEE, per germline (reference sequence). V lost 4 bases to trimming and J lost 4 bases, with 15 bases between them. Points from the study as a whole: Reappearance after the booster was observed for most primary-vaccination clones (around 95% CD4, over 70% CD8). Shared CD4/CD8 clonotypes were a small share, likely from convergent recombination. Weaker, the secondary response had a peak occurring faster, on day 5 versus 15.

The material sequenced was PBMCs, taken 4 to 5 days after the first yellow fever vaccination. The chain uses TRBV5-5 and TRBJ1-5; D gene uncertain. The TCR comes from a man aged 18 to 30 who received the YFV17D yellow fever vaccine. DNA of the CDR3: TGTGCCAGCAGCCGATCTTGGACTGAGAATCAGCCCCAGCATTTT. It is translated as CASSRSWTENQPQHF.